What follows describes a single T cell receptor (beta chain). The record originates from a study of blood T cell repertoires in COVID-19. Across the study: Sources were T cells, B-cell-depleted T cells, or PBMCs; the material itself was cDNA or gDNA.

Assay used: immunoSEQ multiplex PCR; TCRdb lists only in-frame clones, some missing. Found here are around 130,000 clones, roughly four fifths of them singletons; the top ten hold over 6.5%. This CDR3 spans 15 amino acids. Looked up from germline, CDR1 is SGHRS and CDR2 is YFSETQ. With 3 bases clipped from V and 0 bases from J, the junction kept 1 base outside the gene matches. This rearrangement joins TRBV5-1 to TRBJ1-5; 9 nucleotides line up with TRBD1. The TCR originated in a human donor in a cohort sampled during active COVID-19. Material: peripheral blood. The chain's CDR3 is CASSWTGDSNQPQHF. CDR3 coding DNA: TGCGCCAGCAGCTGGACAGGGGATAGCAATCAGCCCCAGCATTTT.